This T cell receptor (beta chain) comes out of a study of blood T cell repertoires in COVID-19. Study-level information: The analysed material was cDNA or gDNA that came from T cells, B-cell-depleted T cells, or PBMCs.

The authors' processing: Amplification of reference gene primers was used by the study to estimate nucleated cell counts. Sequencing was performed with immunoSEQ multiplex PCR; in TCRdb, only in-frame clones are kept and a portion is missing. V, J and clone size are those of that table, while D and trimming were read from the DNA. The profile shows approximately 56,000 clones, 75% to 90% of them singletons. Turning to this clone: Other DNA variants within this sample encode the same CDR3.

Seattle's enrolled individuals joined amid active infection and were then monitored longitudinally. This receptor was taken from a woman aged 60-75 years with COVID-19, enrolled during active disease. Sequencing input: peripheral blood.

In DNA, the CDR3 is TGTGCCAGCTCACCTCCACAGGGAAGGTACGAGCAGTACTTC. The encoded protein is CASSPPQGRYEQYF. The chain combines TRBV18 with TRBJ2-7, with TRBD1 as a possible D gene (6 bases). V was clipped by 3 bases and J by 4 bases, with 13 bases between them. The germline CDR1 and CDR2 sequences are KGHSH and LQKENI. The CDR3 covers 14 residues.